The present TCR beta chain was sequenced within a study of blood T cells in healthy people across ages. Study-level background: About one barcoded beta molecule per two T cells was the capture yield of template switching.

The CDR3 is 13 amino acids. Trimming pared 7 bases from V and 1 base from J, leaving 9 bases between. Germline V gene lookup returns CDR1 MNHEY and CDR2 SVGAGI. Notes on this clonotype: What it binds is unknown.

Study outcomes and limitations: TCR beta diversity correlated strongly with naive T cell percentage.

The second PCR ran roughly 6 to 11 cycles with a sample-barcoded 5' primer and J-beta primers. In TCRdb, the 5' RACE reads were re-called with MiXCR into one record per CDR3 protein. The sample contains about a million distinct CDR3 sequences, around two fifths of which appear only once. Sequencing was performed on blood. The rearrangement links TRBV6-5 to TRBJ2-3; D is ambiguous. The receptor's source is a man younger than 35 in good health. The CDR3 DNA is TGTGCCAGCACTCACCCGGGCACAGATACGCAGTATTTT. As protein: CASTHPGTDTQYF.